The 27 T cell receptor beta chains in this list originate from one sample, sequenced in a study of human T cells and chemical hapten exposure. The time point denotes: pre-sensitization, week 0. Regarding treatment: therapeutic diphenylcyclopropenone sensitization with weekly scalp DPC. In TCRdb, the RACE reads were re-called with MiXCR into one record per CDR3 protein. The repertoire holds 50,000 to 65,000 distinct CDR3 sequences, roughly 6.7% seen once, with 1.5% to 2% in the top ten. Sequencing was performed on whole blood, taken in connection with sensitization to the hapten diphenylcyclopropenone (DPC). Source of these receptors: a woman aged 25 to 39 with alopecia areata. Some clones in this sample may be carry-over from other donors' samples.

In its sample, this clonotype was seen many times. The V gene is TRBV2, the J gene TRBJ1-6; 7 bases line up with TRBD1. The CDR3 spans 15 residues. Trimming removed 6 bases from V and 7 bases from J; junction bases left unmatched: 9. In germline, CDR1 is SNHLY, CDR2 FYNNEI. CDR3 coding DNA: TGTGCCAGCAGGGACTTACAGGGGCCAAATTCACCCCTCCACTTT. It is translated as CASRDLQGPNSPLHF. The full variable domain, completed using reference TRBV2 and TRBJ1-6, is EPEVTQTPSHQVTQMGQEVILRCVPISNHLYFYWYRQILGQKVEFLVSFYNNEISEKSEIFDDQFSVERPDGSNFTLKIRSTKLEDSAMYFCASRDLQGPNSPLHFGNGTRLTVT.

J is TRBJ1-5 and V is TRBV6-6; no clear D. Looked up from germline, CDR1 is MNHNY and CDR2 is SVGAGI (reference sequence). V lost 0 bases and J 3 bases, leaving 18 bases between the germline ends. CDR3 length: 18 residues. Here the CDR3 DNA reads TGTGCCAGCAGTTACTCAAGGCGGGCTGGTCAGGACAATCAGCCCCAGCATTTT. This codes for CASSYSRRAGQDNQPQHF.

At least ten counts were recorded for this clonotype. The V call is TRBV13, the J call TRBJ1-2; TRBD1 might be the D (5 bases). Deletions cut 0 bases from V and 6 bases from J, with 14 bases between. The CDR3 totals 15 residues. Germline CDR1 reads PRHDT; CDR2 reads FYEKMQ (reference sequence). Written as DNA, the CDR3 is TGTGCCAGCAGCTTAGGACGGGGGAGAGACGATGGCTACACCTTC. It specifies CASSLGRGRDDGYTF. The variable domain in full, completed from reference TRBV13 and TRBJ1-2, reads AAGVIQSPRHLIKEKRETATLKCYPIPRHDTVYWYQQGPGQDPQFLISFYEKMQSDKGSIPDRFSAQQFSDYHSELNMSSLELGDSALYFCASSLGRGRDDGYTFGSGTRLTVV.

This clonotype came up a few times. The rearrangement uses TRBV7-6 and TRBJ2-7, with D tentatively TRBD1 (7 bases). Germline lookup yields CDR1 SGHVS and CDR2 FNYEAQ. The V gene lost 5 bases and the J gene lost 1 base, with 27 bases spanning the gap. This CDR3 region has 19 residues. The chain's CDR3 is CASSHIIGGDREKSYEQYF. In DNA, the CDR3 is TGTGCCAGCAGCCACATTATCGGGGGAGACAGGGAAAAATCCTACGAGCAGTACTTC.

This clonotype appeared a few times. The chain has TRBV7-3 and TRBJ2-1, with TRBD1 as a possible D gene (6 bases). This CDR3 is built from 13 residues. Germline V gene data show CDR1 as SGHTA and CDR2 as FQGTGA. V gave up 5 bases and J gave up 4 bases, with 9 bases separating them. CDR3 sequence reads: CASSPGQYNEQFF. The CDR3 bases are TGTGCCAGCAGCCCCGGACAGTACAATGAGCAGTTCTTC. The complete variable domain, with remaining parts taken from reference TRBV7-3 and TRBJ2-1, reads GAGVSQTPSNKVTEKGKYVELRCDPISGHTALYWYRQSLGQGPEFLIYFQGTGAADDSGLPNDRFFAVRPEGSVSTLKIQRTERGDSAVYLCASSPGQYNEQFFGPGTRLTVL.

This clonotype showed up many times. The rearrangement uses TRBV5-1 and TRBJ2-5; the D gene is possibly TRBD1 (6 bases). Trimming removed 4 bases from V and 0 bases from J, with 10 bases in between. Germline V gene data show CDR1 as SGHRS and CDR2 as YFSETQ. This CDR3 has 14 residues. Here the CDR3 reads CASSPGTNQETQYF. The CDR3 coding sequence is TGCGCCAGCAGCCCAGGGACAAACCAAGAGACCCAGTACTTC.

Concerning this clonotype: This may come from a read error, since a much larger clone is one base off. The DNA is omitted, as the CDR3 cannot be located on it reliably, and the CDR3 follows TCRdb's listing. This chain uses TRBV7-2 with TRBJ1-6; the table's TRBD1 call for D was not verified on the DNA. The CDR3 extends over 19 residues, inclusive of both ends. Per germline, CDR1 SGHTA and CDR2 FQGNSA. The CDR3: CASSLGVMGFGQGSSPLQF.

This clonotype was recorded at least ten times. This sequence joins TRBV24-1 and TRBJ2-6; TRBD1 or TRBD2 may be the D gene (6 bases each). Between the trimmed V and J ends, which lost 5 bases and 6 bases, there was a span of 10 bases. The CDR3 consists of 14 residues. Germline V gives CDR1 KGHDR, CDR2 SFDVKD. The CDR3 bases are TGTGCCACCAGTGGGGGGGCTGAGGCCAACGTCCTGACTTTC. Amino acid sequence: CATSGGAEANVLTF.

This clonotype has a handful of counts. The J gene is TRBJ2-1, the V gene TRBV12-3 or TRBV12-4; D call uncertain. The CDR3 is 11 residues long. V lost 5 bases and J lost 7, with 6 bases in between. The CDR3 is CASSVGNEQFF. The CDR3 DNA reads as TGTGCCAGCAGTGTCGGGAATGAGCAGTTCTTC.

This clonotype has only a few counts. The V gene is TRBV6-6, the J gene TRBJ1-1, with TRBD1 identical over 7 bases. V shed 6 bases and J 3 bases; nucleotides not matched to a gene: 4. From germline, CDR1 is MNHNY and CDR2 SVGAGI (reference sequence). This CDR3 is built from 13 residues. CDR3 sequence reads: CASSPQGYTEAFF. The CDR3 DNA is TGTGCCAGCAGCCCACAGGGGTACACTGAAGCTTTCTTT.

This chain joins TRBV29-1 and TRBJ1-1; TRBD1 is a possible D gene (5 bases). V lost 6 bases and J 4 bases, leaving 9 bases between the germline ends. The CDR3 contains 11 residues. The germline V gene has CDR1 SQVTM and CDR2 ANQGSEA. For the CDR3, the DNA is TGCAGCGTATTGACAGTCACTGAAGCTTTCTTT. Its translation: CSVLTVTEAFF.

Many counts were recorded for this clonotype. V and J are TRBV6-5 and TRBJ2-2, with 10 bases lining up with TRBD2. Germline CDR1 MNHEY, CDR2 SVGAGI. The CDR3 extends over 17 amino acids. Germline trimming cut 4 bases from V and 2 bases from J; bases unmatched to any gene: 7. CDR3 sequence (DNA): TGTGCCAGCAGTTTCACCAGCGGGGGGGCCAACACCGGGGAGCTGTTTTTT. Translating it yields CASSFTSGGANTGELFF.

This clonotype was counted at least ten times. This chain connects TRBV12-5 to TRBJ1-5; unclear D gene. The CDR3 runs 13 residues. The germline CDR1 and CDR2 sequences are LGHNT and FRNRAP. The germline V and J ends were trimmed by 6 bases and 1 base, with 7 bases remaining between them. DNA of the CDR3: TGTGCTAGTGGCCTCTACAGCAATCAGCCCCAGCATTTT. Translating gives CASGLYSNQPQHF.

This chain uses TRBV7-2 with TRBJ1-6; TRBD1 agrees at 8 bases. Looked up from germline, CDR1 is SGHTA and CDR2 is FQGNSA. CDR3 length equals 15 residues. V lost 2 bases to trimming and J lost 10 bases; unmatched junction nucleotides: 7. In DNA form, the CDR3 reads TGTGCCAGCAGCTTAACGGACAGGGTCGGATCACCCCTCCACTTT. The encoded protein is CASSLTDRVGSPLHF.

This clonotype came up many times. The chain is built from TRBV29-1 and TRBJ1-1, with D possibly being TRBD1 (5 bases). The CDR3 length is 15 residues. Deletions cut 3 bases from V and 0 bases from J, with 14 bases between. CDR1 SQVTM and CDR2 ANQGSEA come from the germline V gene. In DNA, the CDR3 is TGCAGCGTTGACAGACGGGGCTCCGTGAACACTGAAGCTTTCTTT. It encodes CSVDRRGSVNTEAFF.

The sample holds many counts of this clonotype. The rearrangement uses TRBV11-2 and TRBJ2-7; D not resolved. In germline, CDR1 is SGHAT, CDR2 FQNNGV. The CDR3 contains 13 residues. The V end was cut by 5 bases, the J end by 2 bases, with 10 bases between. CDR3 residues: CASSPGNTYEQYF. Written as DNA, the CDR3 is TGTGCCAGCAGCCCCGGCAACACCTACGAGCAGTACTTC.

The chain has TRBV5-1 and TRBJ1-2; TRBD1 might be the D (5 bases). Trimming left V 1 base short and J 5 bases short, with 9 bases between. Per the germline V gene, CDR1 is SGHRS and CDR2 is YFSETQ. The CDR3 is made up of 13 amino acids. For the CDR3, the DNA is TGCGCCAGCAGCTTGATACAGGCTTATGGCTACACCTTC. Translation: CASSLIQAYGYTF.

This clonotype was seen repeatedly, ten times or more. CDR3 in amino acids: CASSELGTGGNYGYTF. CDR3 coding DNA: TGCGCCAGCAGTGAGCTTGGGACAGGGGGAAACTATGGCTACACCTTC. The chain uses TRBV10-2 and TRBJ1-2; 11 bases are a match to TRBD1. CDR1 WSHSY and CDR2 SAAADI come from the germline V gene. CDR3 length equals 16 residues. V lost 2 bases, J lost 2 bases, and 4 bases stayed unmatched.

This clonotype was found many times. This chain uses TRBV10-3 with TRBJ2-1; 14 bases align to TRBD2. Germline assignment: CDR1 ENHRY and CDR2 SYGVKD. Losses at the gene ends were 10 bases for V and 6 bases for J; bases not matched to a gene: 8. The CDR3 has 15 amino acids. CDR3 amino acids: CASTKTSGGGNEQFF. CDR3 nucleotides: TGTGCCAGCACCAAGACTAGCGGGGGGGGCAATGAGCAGTTCTTC.

The rearrangement links TRBV5-4 to TRBJ2-3, with D perhaps matching TRBD2 (6 bases). Trimming took 0 bases from V and 6 from J, leaving 14 bases between them. This CDR3 spans 15 amino acids. Germline CDR1 and CDR2: SGHNT and YYREEE (reference sequence). The CDR3 reads CASSLEGLRSDTQYF. The CDR3 bases are TGTGCCAGCAGCTTGGAGGGACTCCGGTCGGATACGCAGTATTTT.

This clonotype was picked up a small number of times. The chain carries TRBV10-3 and TRBJ1-5; no clear D gene. Germline CDR1 reads ENHRY; CDR2 reads SYGVKD. V lost 2 bases and J 6 bases, leaving 8 bases between the germline ends. The CDR3 has 13 amino acids. The CDR3 sequence: CAISEEWRQPQHF. CDR3 coding DNA: TGTGCCATCAGTGAGGAGTGGCGTCAGCCCCAGCATTTT.

This clonotype was picked up a small number of times. This chain connects TRBV12-3 or TRBV12-4 to TRBJ1-6; D is unresolved. The CDR3 contains 12 residues. The V and J ends lost 6 bases and 8 bases respectively, with 8 bases between them. This chain's CDR3 is CASSSGDSPLHF. The CDR3, as DNA: TGTGCCAGCAGCTCCGGGGATTCACCCCTCCACTTT.

At least ten counts were recorded for this clonotype. The chain couples TRBV20-1 to TRBJ2-7; D could derive from TRBD1 or TRBD2 (7 bases each). The CDR3 has 14 residues. Trimming stripped 8 bases from V and 7 bases from J, with 24 bases between. In germline, CDR1 is DFQATT, CDR2 SNEGSKA (reference sequence). CDR3 loop: CSPKGGTEPKEQYF. The CDR3 DNA reads TGCAGTCCTAAGGGGGGGACAGAGCCTAAGGAGCAGTACTTC.

This clonotype was recorded many times. The rearrangement links TRBV12-3 or TRBV12-4 to TRBJ2-3; no definite D call. The CDR3 runs 15 residues. Trimming pared 3 bases from V and 0 bases from J, leaving 10 bases between. The CDR3 sequence is CASSFDPTSTDTQYF. The CDR3 DNA is TGTGCCAGCAGTTTCGATCCGACAAGCACAGATACGCAGTATTTT.

This clonotype was picked up many times. This chain uses TRBV2 with TRBJ1-5; no clear D. This CDR3 region has 12 residues. Germline V lookup: CDR1 SNHLY, CDR2 FYNNEI. Trimming pared 8 bases from V and 2 bases from J, leaving 7 bases between. DNA for the CDR3: TGTGCCAGCCAAACAGGCAATCAGCCCCAGCATTTT. Protein product: CASQTGNQPQHF.

A note on this clonotype: This clone may be a read error of a much larger clone one base away. The chain joins TRBV29-1 to TRBJ1-1; 9 bases map to TRBD1. The ends lost 4 bases at V and 6 bases at J; junction bases unmatched: 3. From germline, CDR1 is SQVTM and CDR2 ANQGSEA. The CDR3 totals 12 residues. CDR3 nucleotide sequence: TGCAGCGTTGGACAGGGGGGCGCTGAAGCTTTCTTT. Amino acids: CSVGQGGAEAFF.

This clonotype was recorded many times. J is TRBJ2-7 and V is TRBV7-2; 13 nucleotides line up with TRBD2. Germline values: CDR1 SGHTA, CDR2 FQGNSA. Losses at the gene ends were 5 bases for V and 0 bases for J; bases not matched to a gene: 7. CDR3 length: 17 amino acids. The CDR3 DNA reads as TGTGCCAGCAGCGTCTGGGGACTAGCGGGGACCTCCTACGAGCAGTACTTC. Its protein is CASSVWGLAGTSYEQYF. The whole variable domain, filled in from reference TRBV7-2 and TRBJ2-7, reads GAGVSQSPSNKVTEKGKDVELRCDPISGHTALYWYRQSLGQGLEFLIYFQGNSAPDKSGLPSDRFSAERTGGSVSTLTIQRTQQEDSAVYLCASSVWGLAGTSYEQYFGPGTRLTVT.